This record covers a single T cell receptor beta chain. This specimen comes from a study of blood T cell repertoires in COVID-19. Study-level information: Both acute and convalescent COVID-19 samples were obtained from the United States, Italy and Spain. T cells, B-cell-depleted T cells, or PBMCs supplied cDNA or gDNA.

The authors' processing: Reference gene primer amplification yielded estimated nucleated cell counts. Sequencing used immunoSEQ multiplex PCR; TCRdb keeps in-frame clones, though not all of them. V, J and clone size were drawn from that table, and D and trimming were deduced from the DNA. The table has hundreds of thousands of clones, roughly 85% seen once. The CDR3 runs 12 residues. CDR1 and CDR2 from the germline V gene are SGHRS and YFSETQ. V gave up 6 bases and J gave up 6 bases, with 12 bases separating them. The J gene is TRBJ1-2, the V gene TRBV5-1, with D perhaps TRBD1 (5 bases). Sequenced material: peripheral blood. The source is a human donor in a cohort sampled during active COVID-19. CDR3 DNA sequence: TGCGCCAGCACCCCAGGCAGGGATGGCTACACCTTC. Amino acids: CASTPGRDGYTF.